The clone carrying this T cell receptor beta chain was observed a handful of times. The sample belongs to a study of blood T cell repertoires in COVID-19. V was clipped by 2 bases and J by 4 bases, with 8 bases between them. Germline-derived CDR1 and CDR2 are SGHAT and FQNNGV. This CDR3 contains 13 residues. The assay was immunoSEQ multiplex PCR, and TCRdb's table has in-frame clones only and misses some. The sample includes a few hundred thousand clones, around 87% of them seen just once. J is TRBJ1-2 and V is TRBV11-2, with D unresolved. The source is a man in his forties or fifties in a cohort exposed to, infected with or recovered from COVID-19 (not recorded which). The sequenced sample consisted of PBMCs or T cells enriched from blood (not recorded which). CDR3 nucleotides: TGTGCCAGCAGCTTACGGGAGTCCTATGGCTACACCTTC. Translation gives CASSLRESYGYTF.